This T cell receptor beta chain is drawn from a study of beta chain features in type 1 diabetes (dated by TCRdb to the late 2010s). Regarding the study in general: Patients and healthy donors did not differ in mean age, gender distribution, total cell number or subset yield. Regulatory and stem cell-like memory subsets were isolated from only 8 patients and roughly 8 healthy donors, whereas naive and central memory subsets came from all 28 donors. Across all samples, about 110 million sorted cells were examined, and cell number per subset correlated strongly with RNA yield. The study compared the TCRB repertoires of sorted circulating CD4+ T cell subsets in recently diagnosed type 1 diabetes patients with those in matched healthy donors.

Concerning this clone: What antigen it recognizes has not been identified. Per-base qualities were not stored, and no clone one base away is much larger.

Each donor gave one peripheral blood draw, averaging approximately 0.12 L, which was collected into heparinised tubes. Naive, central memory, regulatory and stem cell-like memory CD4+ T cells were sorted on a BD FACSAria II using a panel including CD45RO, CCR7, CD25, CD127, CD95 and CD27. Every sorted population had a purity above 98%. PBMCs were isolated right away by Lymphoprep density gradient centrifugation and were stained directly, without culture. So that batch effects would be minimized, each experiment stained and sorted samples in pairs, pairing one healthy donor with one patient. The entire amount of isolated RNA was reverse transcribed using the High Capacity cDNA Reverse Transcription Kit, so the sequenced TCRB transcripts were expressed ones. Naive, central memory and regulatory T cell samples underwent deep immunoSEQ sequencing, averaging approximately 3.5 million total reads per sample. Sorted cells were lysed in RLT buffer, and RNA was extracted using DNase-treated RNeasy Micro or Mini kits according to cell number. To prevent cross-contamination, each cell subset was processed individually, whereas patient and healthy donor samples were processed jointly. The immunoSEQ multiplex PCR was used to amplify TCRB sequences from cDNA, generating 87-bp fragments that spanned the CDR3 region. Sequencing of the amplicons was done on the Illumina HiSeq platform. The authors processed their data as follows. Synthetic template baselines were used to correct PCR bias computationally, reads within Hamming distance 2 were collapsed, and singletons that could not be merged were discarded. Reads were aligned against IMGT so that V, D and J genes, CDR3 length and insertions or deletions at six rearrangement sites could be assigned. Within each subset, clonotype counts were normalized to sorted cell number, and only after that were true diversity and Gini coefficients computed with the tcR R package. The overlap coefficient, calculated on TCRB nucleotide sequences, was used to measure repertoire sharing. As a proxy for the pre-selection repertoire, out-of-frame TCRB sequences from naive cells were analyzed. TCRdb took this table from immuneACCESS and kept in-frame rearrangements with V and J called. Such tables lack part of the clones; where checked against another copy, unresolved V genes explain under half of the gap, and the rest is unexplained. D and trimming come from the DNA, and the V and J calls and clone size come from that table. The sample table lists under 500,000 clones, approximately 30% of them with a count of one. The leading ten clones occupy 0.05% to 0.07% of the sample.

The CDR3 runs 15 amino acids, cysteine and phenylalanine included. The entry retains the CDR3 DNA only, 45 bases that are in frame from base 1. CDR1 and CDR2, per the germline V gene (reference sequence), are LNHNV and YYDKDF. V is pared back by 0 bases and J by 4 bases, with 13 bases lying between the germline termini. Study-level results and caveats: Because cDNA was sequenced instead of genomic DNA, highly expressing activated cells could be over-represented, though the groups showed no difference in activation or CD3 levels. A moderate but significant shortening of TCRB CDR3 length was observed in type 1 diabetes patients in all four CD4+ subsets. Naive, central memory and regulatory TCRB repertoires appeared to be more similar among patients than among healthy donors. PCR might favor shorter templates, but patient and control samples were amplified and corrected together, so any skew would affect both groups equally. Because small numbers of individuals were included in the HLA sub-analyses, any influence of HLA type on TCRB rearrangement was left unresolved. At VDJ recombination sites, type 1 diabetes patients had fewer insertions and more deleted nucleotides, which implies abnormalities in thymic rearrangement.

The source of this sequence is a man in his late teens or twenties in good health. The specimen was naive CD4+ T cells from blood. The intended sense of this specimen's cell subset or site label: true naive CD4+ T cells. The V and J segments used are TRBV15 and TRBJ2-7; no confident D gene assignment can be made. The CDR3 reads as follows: CATSRDQGPSYEQYF. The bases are TGTGCCACCAGCAGAGATCAAGGACCTTCGTACGAGCAGTACTTC.